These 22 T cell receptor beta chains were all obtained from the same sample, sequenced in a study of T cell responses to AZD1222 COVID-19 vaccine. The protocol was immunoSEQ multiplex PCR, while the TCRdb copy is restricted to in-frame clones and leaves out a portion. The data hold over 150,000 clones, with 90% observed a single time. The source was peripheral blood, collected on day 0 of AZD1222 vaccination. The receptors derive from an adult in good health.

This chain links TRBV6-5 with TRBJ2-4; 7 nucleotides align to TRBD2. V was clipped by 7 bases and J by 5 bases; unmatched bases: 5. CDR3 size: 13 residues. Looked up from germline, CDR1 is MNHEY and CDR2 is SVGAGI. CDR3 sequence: CASTTAGQNIQYF. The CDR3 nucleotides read TGTGCCAGCACCACAGCGGGGCAAAACATTCAGTACTTC.

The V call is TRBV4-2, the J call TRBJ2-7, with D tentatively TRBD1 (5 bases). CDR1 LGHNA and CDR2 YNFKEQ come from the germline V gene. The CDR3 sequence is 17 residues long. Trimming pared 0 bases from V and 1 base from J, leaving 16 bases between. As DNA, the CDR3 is TGTGCCAGCAGCCAAGATGGGGCCGGTCGAGATTCCTACGAGCAGTACTTC. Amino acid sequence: CASSQDGAGRDSYEQYF.

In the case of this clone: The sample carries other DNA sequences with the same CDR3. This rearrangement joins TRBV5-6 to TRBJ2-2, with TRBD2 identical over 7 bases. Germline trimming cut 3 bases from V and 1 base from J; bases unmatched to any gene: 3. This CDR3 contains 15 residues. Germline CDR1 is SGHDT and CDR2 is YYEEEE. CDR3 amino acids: CASSYRGVNTGELFF. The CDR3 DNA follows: TGTGCCAGCAGCTACCGGGGGGTGAACACCGGGGAGCTGTTTTTT.

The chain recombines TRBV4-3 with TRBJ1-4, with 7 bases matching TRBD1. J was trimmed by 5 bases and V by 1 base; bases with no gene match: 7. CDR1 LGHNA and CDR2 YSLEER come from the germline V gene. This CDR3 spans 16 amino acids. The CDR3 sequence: CASSQGQGGANEKLFF. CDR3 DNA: TGCGCCAGCAGCCAAGGACAGGGTGGGGCCAATGAAAAACTGTTTTTT.

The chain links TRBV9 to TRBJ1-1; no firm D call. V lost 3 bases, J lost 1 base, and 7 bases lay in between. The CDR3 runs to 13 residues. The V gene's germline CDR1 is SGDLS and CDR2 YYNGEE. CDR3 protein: CASSAAENTEAFF. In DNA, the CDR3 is TGTGCCAGCAGCGCGGCGGAGAACACTGAAGCTTTCTTT.

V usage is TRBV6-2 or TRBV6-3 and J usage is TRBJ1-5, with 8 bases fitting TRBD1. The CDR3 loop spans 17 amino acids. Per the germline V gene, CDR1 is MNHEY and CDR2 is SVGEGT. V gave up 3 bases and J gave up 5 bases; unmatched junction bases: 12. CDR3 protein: CASSYTQDRGMDQPQHF. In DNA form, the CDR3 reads TGTGCCAGCAGTTATACCCAAGACAGGGGCATGGATCAGCCCCAGCATTTT.

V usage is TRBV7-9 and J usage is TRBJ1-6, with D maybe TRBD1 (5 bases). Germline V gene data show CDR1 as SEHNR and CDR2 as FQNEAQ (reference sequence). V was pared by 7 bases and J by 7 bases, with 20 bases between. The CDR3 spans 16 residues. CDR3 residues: CASNALGQGFNSPLHF. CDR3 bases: TGTGCCAGCAACGCTCTGGGGCAGGGATTCAATTCACCCCTCCACTTT.

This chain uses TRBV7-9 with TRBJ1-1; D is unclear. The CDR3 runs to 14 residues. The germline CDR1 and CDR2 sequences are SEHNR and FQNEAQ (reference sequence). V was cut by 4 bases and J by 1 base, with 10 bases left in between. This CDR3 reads CASSSMDQNTEAFF. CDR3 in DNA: TGTGCCAGCAGCTCCATGGACCAGAACACTGAAGCTTTCTTT.

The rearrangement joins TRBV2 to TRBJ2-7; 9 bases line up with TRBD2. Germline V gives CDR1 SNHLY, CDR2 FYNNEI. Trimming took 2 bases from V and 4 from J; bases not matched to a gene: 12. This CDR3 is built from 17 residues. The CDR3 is CASSERVAGDRGYEQYF. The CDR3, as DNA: TGTGCCAGCAGTGAAAGGGTAGCGGGGGATCGTGGGTACGAGCAGTACTTC.

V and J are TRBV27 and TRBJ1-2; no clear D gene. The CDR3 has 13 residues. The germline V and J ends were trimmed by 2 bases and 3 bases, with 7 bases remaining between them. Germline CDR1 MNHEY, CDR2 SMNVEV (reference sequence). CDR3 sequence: CASSLGQYYGYTF. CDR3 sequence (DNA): TGTGCCAGCAGTTTAGGGCAGTACTATGGCTACACCTTC.

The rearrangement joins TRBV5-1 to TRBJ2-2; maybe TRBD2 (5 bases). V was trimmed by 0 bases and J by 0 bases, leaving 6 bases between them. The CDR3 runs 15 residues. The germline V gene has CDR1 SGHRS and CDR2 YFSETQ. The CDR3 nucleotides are TGCGCCAGCAGCTTGGCGGAGGCGAACACCGGGGAGCTGTTTTTT. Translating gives CASSLAEANTGELFF.

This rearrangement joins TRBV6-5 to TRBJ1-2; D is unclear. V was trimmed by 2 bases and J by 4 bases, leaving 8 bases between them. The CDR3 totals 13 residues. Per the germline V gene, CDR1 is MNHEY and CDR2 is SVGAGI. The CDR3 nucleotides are TGTGCCAGCAGTTACGAAAGAGGCTATGGCTACACCTTC. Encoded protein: CASSYERGYGYTF.

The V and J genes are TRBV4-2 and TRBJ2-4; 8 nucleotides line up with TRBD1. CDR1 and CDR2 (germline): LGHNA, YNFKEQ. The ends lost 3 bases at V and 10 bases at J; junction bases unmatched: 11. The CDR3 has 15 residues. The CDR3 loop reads CASSQVDRGEGIQYF. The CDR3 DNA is TGTGCCAGCAGCCAGGTCGACAGGGGAGAGGGGATTCAGTACTTC.

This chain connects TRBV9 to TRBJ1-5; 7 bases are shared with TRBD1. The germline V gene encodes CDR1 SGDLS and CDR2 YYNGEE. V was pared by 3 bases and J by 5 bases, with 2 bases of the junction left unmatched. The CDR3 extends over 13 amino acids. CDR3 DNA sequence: TGTGCCAGCAGCGGACAGGGCTATCAGCCCCAGCATTTT. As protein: CASSGQGYQPQHF. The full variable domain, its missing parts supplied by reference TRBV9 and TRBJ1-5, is DSGVTQTPKHLITATGQRVTLRCSPRSGDLSVYWYQQSLDQGLQFLIQYYNGEERAKGNILERFSAQQFPDLHSELNLSSLELGDSALYFCASSGQGYQPQHFGDGTRLSIL.

Here the CDR3 DNA reads TGCGCCAGCAGCCTACAAGCAGAAAACACTGAAGCTTTCTTT. It specifies CASSLQAENTEAFF. The gene calls are TRBV5-1 and TRBJ1-1, with D unresolved. Trimming removed 4 bases at V and 2 bases at J, with 12 bases between. Germline V gene lookup returns CDR1 SGHRS and CDR2 YFSETQ. CDR3 size: 14 residues.

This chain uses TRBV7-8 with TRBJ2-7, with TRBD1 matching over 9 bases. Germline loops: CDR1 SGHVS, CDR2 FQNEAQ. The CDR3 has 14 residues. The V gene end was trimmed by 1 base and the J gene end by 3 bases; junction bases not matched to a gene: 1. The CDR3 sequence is CASSLVTGGYEQYF. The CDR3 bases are TGTGCCAGCAGCTTAGTGACAGGGGGCTACGAGCAGTACTTC. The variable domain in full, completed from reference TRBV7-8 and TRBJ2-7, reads GAGVSQSPRYKVAKRGQDVALRCDPISGHVSLFWYQQALGQGPEFLTYFQNEAQLDKSGLPSDRFFAERPEGSVSTLKIQRTQQEDSAVYLCASSLVTGGYEQYFGPGTRLTVT.

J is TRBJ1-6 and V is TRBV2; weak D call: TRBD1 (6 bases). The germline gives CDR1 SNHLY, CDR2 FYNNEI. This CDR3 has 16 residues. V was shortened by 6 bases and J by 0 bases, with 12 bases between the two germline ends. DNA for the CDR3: TGTGCCAGCAGGGACAGTCTGAGCTCCTATAATTCACCCCTCCACTTT. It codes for CASRDSLSSYNSPLHF.

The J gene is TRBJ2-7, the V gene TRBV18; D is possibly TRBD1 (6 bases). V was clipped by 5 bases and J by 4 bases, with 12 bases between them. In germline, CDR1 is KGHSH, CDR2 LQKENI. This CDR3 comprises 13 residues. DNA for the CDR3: TGTGCCAGCTCAACCCGACAGGAGTACGAGCAGTACTTC. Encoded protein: CASSTRQEYEQYF.

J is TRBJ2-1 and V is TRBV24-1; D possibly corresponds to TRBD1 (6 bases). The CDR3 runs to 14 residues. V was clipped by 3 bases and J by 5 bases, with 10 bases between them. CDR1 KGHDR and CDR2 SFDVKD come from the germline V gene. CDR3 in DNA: TGTGCCACCAGTGATCGTAGGGGGAACAATGAGCAGTTCTTC. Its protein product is CATSDRRGNNEQFF.

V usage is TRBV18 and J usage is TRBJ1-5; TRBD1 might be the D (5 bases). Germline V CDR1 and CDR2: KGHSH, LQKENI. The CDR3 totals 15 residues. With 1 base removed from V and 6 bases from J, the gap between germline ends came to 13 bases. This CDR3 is CASSPLQGGTQPQHF. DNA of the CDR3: TGTGCCAGCTCACCACTCCAGGGAGGAACTCAGCCCCAGCATTTT.

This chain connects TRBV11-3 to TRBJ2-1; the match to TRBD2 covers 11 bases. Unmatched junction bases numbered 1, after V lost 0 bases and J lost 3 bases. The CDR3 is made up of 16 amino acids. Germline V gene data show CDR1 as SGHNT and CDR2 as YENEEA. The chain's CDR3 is CASSLELAGGYNEQFF. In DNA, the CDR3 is TGTGCCAGCAGCTTAGAGCTAGCGGGGGGCTACAATGAGCAGTTCTTC. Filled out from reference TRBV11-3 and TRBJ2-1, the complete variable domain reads EAGVVQSPRYKIIEKKQPVAFWCNPISGHNTLYWYLQNLGQGPELLIRYENEEAVDDSQLPKDRFSAERLKGVDSTLKIQPAELGDSAVYLCASSLELAGGYNEQFFGPGTRLTVL.

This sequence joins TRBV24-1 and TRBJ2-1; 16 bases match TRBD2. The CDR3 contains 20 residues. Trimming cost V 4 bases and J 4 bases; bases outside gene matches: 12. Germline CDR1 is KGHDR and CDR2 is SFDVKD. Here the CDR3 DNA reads TGTGCCACCAGTGAGCCCGGGACTAGCGGGGGGGCCTTAGGTTACAATGAGCAGTTCTTC. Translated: CATSEPGTSGGALGYNEQFF.